The 19 T cell receptor beta chains reported below all come from one sample, sequenced in a study of T cells after yellow fever vaccination. Using its own MiXCR run on the 5' RACE reads, TCRdb lists one record per CDR3 protein. The sample holds hundreds of thousands of distinct CDR3 sequences; roughly 17% are singletons and the top ten take roughly 17%. Sequencing was performed on PBMCs, taken 5 to 6 days after the first yellow fever vaccination. These receptors came from a man between 18 and 29 years old who received the YFV17D yellow fever vaccine.

The chain links TRBV5-4 to TRBJ1-1; no definite D call. From germline, CDR1 is SGHNT and CDR2 YYREEE (reference sequence). This CDR3 region has 13 residues. V was trimmed by 4 bases and J by 2 bases, leaving 9 bases between them. CDR3 amino acids: CASSQNINTEAFF. The CDR3 nucleotides read TGTGCCAGCAGCCAAAATATAAACACTGAAGCTTTCTTT.

This chain connects TRBV2 to TRBJ2-1; D is perhaps TRBD1 or TRBD2 (7 bases each). Germline V gene lookup returns CDR1 SNHLY and CDR2 FYNNEI. V lost 1 base and J 1 base, leaving 17 bases between the germline ends. CDR3 length: 18 residues. In DNA, the CDR3 is TGTGCCAGCAGTGAAGTGGGGAGGGGGCAGGGATCCTACAATGAGCAGTTCTTC. This gives the protein CASSEVGRGQGSYNEQFF. Looking up the rest from reference TRBV2 and TRBJ2-1 gives the full variable domain: EPEVTQTPSHQVTQMGQEVILRCVPISNHLYFYWYRQILGQKVEFLVSFYNNEISEKSEIFDDQFSVERPDGSNFTLKIRSTKLEDSAMYFCASSEVGRGQGSYNEQFFGPGTRLTVL.

This clonotype was counted only a few times. J is TRBJ2-4 and V is TRBV5-1; 11 bases fit TRBD1. The CDR3 sequence is 19 residues long. V gave up 3 bases and J gave up 1 base; unmatched junction bases: 12. Germline CDR1 SGHRS, CDR2 YFSETQ. DNA for the CDR3: TGCGCCAGCAGCTCAATGGACAGGGGGCGGCTCCGGGCCAAAAACATTCAGTACTTC. Protein sequence: CASSSMDRGRLRAKNIQYF.

This clonotype came up a few times. The rearrangement links TRBV7-3 to TRBJ2-5; 9 positions agree with TRBD2. The CDR3 covers 15 residues. V shed 1 base, J shed 4 bases, and the junction held 4 bases outside the gene matches. Per the germline V gene, CDR1 is SGHTA and CDR2 is FQGTGA. The DNA for the CDR3 is TGTGCCAGCAGCTTAATTGGGACTAGCATAGAGACCCAGTACTTC. Protein product: CASSLIGTSIETQYF.

The chain is built from TRBV6-5 and TRBJ1-6; D is unclear. V dropped 0 bases and J dropped 9 bases, with 15 bases sitting between them. CDR1 is MNHEY and CDR2 is SVGAGI in the germline V gene. The CDR3 extends over 16 amino acids. For the CDR3, the DNA is TGTGCCAGCAGTTACTCGATGTCCCTCCGGGGTTCACCCCTCCACTTT. The encoded protein is CASSYSMSLRGSPLHF.

The chain employs TRBV27 and TRBJ1-2, with a tentative D call TRBD1 (5 bases). The V gene's germline CDR1 is MNHEY and CDR2 SMNVEV (reference sequence). V gave up 0 bases and J gave up 0 bases, with 8 bases separating them. The CDR3 runs to 15 residues. CDR3 residues: CASSLSTAANYGYTF. The CDR3 DNA reads TGTGCCAGCAGTTTATCGACAGCAGCTAACTATGGCTACACCTTC.

The J gene is TRBJ2-7, the V gene TRBV4-1; perhaps D is TRBD1 or TRBD2 (5 bases each). Germline CDR1 is MGHRA and CDR2 is YSYEKL. V was trimmed by 0 bases and J by 6 bases, leaving 15 bases between them. CDR3 length: 15 amino acids. The CDR3 here is CASSQDPGMGVEQYV. The CDR3, as DNA: TGCGCCAGCAGCCAAGATCCGGGCATGGGGGTCGAGCAGTACGTC.

The chain has TRBV18 and TRBJ2-1; a possible D gene is TRBD1 (6 bases). Germline V gene sequence: CDR1 KGHSH, CDR2 LQKENI. Between the trimmed V and J ends, which lost 2 bases and 7 bases, there was a span of 12 bases. The CDR3 is 14 residues long. The CDR3 DNA reads as TGTGCCAGCTCACCATTTGGACAGACAAATGAGCAGTTCTTC. Protein sequence: CASSPFGQTNEQFF.

The J gene is TRBJ2-3, the V gene TRBV11-2; 8 positions agree with TRBD1. With V trimmed by 4 bases and J by 11 bases, 11 bases remained unmatched. This CDR3 has 14 residues. From germline, CDR1 is SGHAT and CDR2 FQNNGV. Here the CDR3 reads CASSSGQGPQKQYF. CDR3 sequence (DNA): TGTGCCAGCAGCTCCGGACAGGGACCTCAGAAGCAGTATTTT. The entire variable domain, with the rest obtained from reference TRBV11-2 and TRBJ2-3, is as follows: EAGVAQSPRYKIIEKRQSVAFWCNPISGHATLYWYQQILGQGPKLLIQFQNNGVVDDSQLPKDRFSAERLKGVDSTLKIQPAKLEDSAVYLCASSSGQGPQKQYFGPGTRLTVL.

The chain carries TRBV3-1 and TRBJ2-5; TRBD2 agrees at 9 bases. Germline-derived CDR1 and CDR2 are LGHDT and YNNKEL (reference sequence). The CDR3 has 18 residues. Trimming took 10 bases from V and 5 from J; bases not matched to a gene: 23. The CDR3 DNA reads TGTGCCACCTGCCAAGAATCAGCGGGGGGCGGTTCAGCGGAGACCCAGTACTTC. This encodes CATCQESAGGGSAETQYF.

The J gene is TRBJ2-5, the V gene TRBV11-2; the D call may be TRBD1 or TRBD2 (5 bases each). Trimming pared 1 base from V and 2 bases from J, leaving 11 bases between. There are 15 residues in the CDR3. Germline CDR1 and CDR2: SGHAT and FQNNGV. CDR3: CASSLVRGPQETQYF. The CDR3 DNA reads TGTGCCAGCAGCTTAGTACGGGGCCCTCAAGAGACCCAGTACTTC.

This chain joins TRBV24-1 and TRBJ2-4; TRBD1 is a possible D gene (6 bases). The CDR3 is 15 residues long. Deletions cut 8 bases from V and 1 base from J, with 14 bases between. Looked up from germline, CDR1 is KGHDR and CDR2 is SFDVKD. The CDR3 DNA reads as TGTGCCACCACGTGGGACACAAGTGCCAAAAACATTCAGTACTTC. This translates into CATTWDTSAKNIQYF.

The table lists this clonotype with a few counts. The rearrangement joins TRBV14 to TRBJ1-2; D possibly corresponds to TRBD1 (6 bases). CDR1 and CDR2 from the germline V gene are SGHDN and FVKESK. This CDR3 region has 14 residues. With 3 bases removed from V and 2 bases from J, the gap between germline ends came to 10 bases. The CDR3 DNA sequence: TGTGCCAGCAGCCATTGGACAGACAACTATGGCTACACCTTC. Amino acids: CASSHWTDNYGYTF.

The table lists this clonotype with a few counts. The chain couples TRBV7-9 to TRBJ2-7; 7 nucleotides match TRBD2. CDR1 is SEHNR and CDR2 is FQNEAQ in the germline V gene (reference sequence). Trimming cost V 5 bases and J 6 bases; bases outside gene matches: 10. This CDR3 is built from 14 residues. The CDR3 reads CASSPLAGVAEQYF. The CDR3 DNA sequence: TGTGCCAGCAGCCCTCTCGCGGGGGTTGCCGAGCAGTACTTC.

This clonotype was picked up a small number of times. This chain links TRBV2 with TRBJ2-3; 14 nucleotides agree with TRBD2. Germline assignment: CDR1 SNHLY and CDR2 FYNNEI. This CDR3 region has 16 residues. The V gene end was trimmed by 7 bases and the J gene end by 3 bases; junction bases not matched to a gene: 6. The CDR3 DNA reads TGTGCCAGCAAAGGACTAGCGGGGGGCGTAACAGATACGCAGTATTTT. Its protein product is CASKGLAGGVTDTQYF.

The table lists this clonotype with many counts. For the CDR3, the DNA is TGCAGCGTTGAAGAGTCCGGGACAGAGAAAGAGACCCAGTACTTC. This translates into CSVEESGTEKETQYF. This chain links TRBV29-1 with TRBJ2-5; 7 nucleotides agree with TRBD1. The junction had 7 bases not matched to a gene; V was cut back by 0 bases and J by 3 bases. The CDR3 is 15 amino acids. CDR1 and CDR2 from the germline V gene are SQVTM and ANQGSEA.

The chain joins TRBV7-2 to TRBJ1-4; D not certain. Germline V gene sequence: CDR1 SGHTA, CDR2 FQGNSA. V lost 2 bases to trimming and J lost 8 bases, with 18 bases between them. This CDR3 spans 16 amino acids. The CDR3 loop reads CASSLRPAPGVEKLFF. The CDR3 DNA reads TGTGCCAGCAGCTTAAGGCCAGCTCCCGGGGTGGAAAAACTGTTTTTT.

This clonotype was seen a few times. The chain has TRBV6-1 and TRBJ2-5; TRBD2 aligns across 8 bases. The V and J ends lost 7 bases and 5 bases, in that order; junction bases with no gene match: 6. Germline CDR1 is MNHNS and CDR2 is SASEGT. This CDR3 is built from 13 residues. The CDR3 region has the DNA TGTGCCAGCAAACCGACTAGCGCGGAGACCCAGTACTTC. This encodes CASKPTSAETQYF.

In this sample, this clonotype turned up a few times. The rearrangement links TRBV10-3 to TRBJ2-7; tentatively, D is TRBD1 (6 bases). Looked up from germline, CDR1 is ENHRY and CDR2 is SYGVKD. V was clipped by 6 bases and J by 6 bases, with 12 bases between them. This CDR3 contains 12 residues. The CDR3 DNA follows: TGTGCCATCAGGACAGGCGGTCTCGAGCAGTACTTC. Its translation is CAIRTGGLEQYF.